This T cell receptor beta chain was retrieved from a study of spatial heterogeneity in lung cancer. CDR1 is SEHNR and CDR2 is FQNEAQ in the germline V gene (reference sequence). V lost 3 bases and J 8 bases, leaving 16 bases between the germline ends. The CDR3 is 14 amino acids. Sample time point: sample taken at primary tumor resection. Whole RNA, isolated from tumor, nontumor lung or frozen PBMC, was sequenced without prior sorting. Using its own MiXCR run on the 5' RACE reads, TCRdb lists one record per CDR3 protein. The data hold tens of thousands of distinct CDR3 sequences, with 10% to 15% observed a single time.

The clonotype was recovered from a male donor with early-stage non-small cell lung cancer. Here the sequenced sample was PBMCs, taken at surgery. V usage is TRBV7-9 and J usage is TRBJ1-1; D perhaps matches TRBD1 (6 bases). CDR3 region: CASSFVGAGTEAFF. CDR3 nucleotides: TGTGCCAGCAGCTTTGTGGGGGCCGGGACAGAAGCTTTCTTT.